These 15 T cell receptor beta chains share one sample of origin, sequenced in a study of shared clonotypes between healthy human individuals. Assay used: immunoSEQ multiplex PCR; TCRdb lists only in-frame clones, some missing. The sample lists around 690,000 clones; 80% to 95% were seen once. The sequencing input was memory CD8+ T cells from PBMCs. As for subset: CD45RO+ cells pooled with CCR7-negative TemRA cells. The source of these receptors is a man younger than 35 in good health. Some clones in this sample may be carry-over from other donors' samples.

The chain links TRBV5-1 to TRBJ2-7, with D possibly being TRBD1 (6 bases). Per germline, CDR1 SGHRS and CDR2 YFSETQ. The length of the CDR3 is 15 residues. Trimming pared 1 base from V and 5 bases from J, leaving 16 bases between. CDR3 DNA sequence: TGCGCCAGCAGCTTGAAAAACAGGGCCCCCGACGAGCAGTACTTC. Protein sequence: CASSLKNRAPDEQYF.

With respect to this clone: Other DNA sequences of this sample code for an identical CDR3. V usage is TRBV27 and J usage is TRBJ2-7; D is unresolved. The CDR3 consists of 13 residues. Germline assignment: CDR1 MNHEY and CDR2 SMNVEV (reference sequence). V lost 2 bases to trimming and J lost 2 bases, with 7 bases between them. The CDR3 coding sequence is TGTGCCAGCAGTTTAAGGCTAACCTACGAGCAGTACTTC. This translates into CASSLRLTYEQYF.

The CDR3 region is CASSPSPSNTEAFF. CDR3 DNA: TGTGCCAGCAGCCCGTCCCCCTCCAACACTGAAGCTTTCTTT. The gene calls are TRBV16 and TRBJ1-1; D remains ambiguous. CDR1 and CDR2 (germline): KGHSY, FQNENV. This CDR3 is built from 14 residues. V lost 4 bases and J lost 2, with 11 bases in between.

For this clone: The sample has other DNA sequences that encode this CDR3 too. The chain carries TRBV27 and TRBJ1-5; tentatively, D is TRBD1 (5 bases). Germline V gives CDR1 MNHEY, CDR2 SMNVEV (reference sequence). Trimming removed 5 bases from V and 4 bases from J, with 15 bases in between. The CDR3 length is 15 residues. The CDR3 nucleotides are TGTGCCAGCAGTCGGGGGACTGCGGGTAATCAGCCCCAGCATTTT. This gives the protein CASSRGTAGNQPQHF.

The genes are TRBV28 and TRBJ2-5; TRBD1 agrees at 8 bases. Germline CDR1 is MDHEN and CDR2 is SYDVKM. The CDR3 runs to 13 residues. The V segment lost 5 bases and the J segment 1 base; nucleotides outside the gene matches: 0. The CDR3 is CASSDRGQETQYF. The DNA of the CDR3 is TGTGCCAGCAGTGACAGGGGCCAAGAGACCCAGTACTTC.

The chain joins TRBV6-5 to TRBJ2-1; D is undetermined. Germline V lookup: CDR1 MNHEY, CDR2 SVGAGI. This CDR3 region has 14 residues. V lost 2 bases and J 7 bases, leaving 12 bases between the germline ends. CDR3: CASSYGGPGNEQFF. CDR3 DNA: TGTGCCAGCAGTTACGGCGGACCCGGAAATGAGCAGTTCTTC.

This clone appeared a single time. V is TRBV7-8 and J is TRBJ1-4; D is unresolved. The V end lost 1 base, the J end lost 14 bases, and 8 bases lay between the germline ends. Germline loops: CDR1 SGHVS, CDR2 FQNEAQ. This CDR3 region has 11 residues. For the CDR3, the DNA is TGTGCCAGCAGCTTAGGGCATACCCTGTTTTTT. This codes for CASSLGHTLFF.

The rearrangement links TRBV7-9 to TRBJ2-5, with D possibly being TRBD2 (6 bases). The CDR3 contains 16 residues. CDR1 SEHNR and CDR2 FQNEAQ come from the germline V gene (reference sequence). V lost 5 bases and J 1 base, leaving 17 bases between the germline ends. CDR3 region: CASSPPLREAQETQYF. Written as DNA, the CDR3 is TGTGCCAGCAGCCCCCCCCTCAGGGAGGCCCAAGAGACCCAGTACTTC.

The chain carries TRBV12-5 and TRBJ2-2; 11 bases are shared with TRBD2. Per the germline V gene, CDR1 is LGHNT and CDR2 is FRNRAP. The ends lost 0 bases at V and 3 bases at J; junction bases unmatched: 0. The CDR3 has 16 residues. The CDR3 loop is CASGLVLAGDTGELFF. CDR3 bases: TGTGCTAGTGGTTTGGTACTAGCGGGAGACACCGGGGAGCTGTTTTTT.

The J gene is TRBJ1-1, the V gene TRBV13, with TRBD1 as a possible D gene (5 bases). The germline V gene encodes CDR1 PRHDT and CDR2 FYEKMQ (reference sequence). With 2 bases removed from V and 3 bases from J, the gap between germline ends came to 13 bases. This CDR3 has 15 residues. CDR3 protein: CASSLLARGDTEAFF. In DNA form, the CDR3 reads TGTGCCAGCAGCTTACTTGCCCGAGGGGACACTGAAGCTTTCTTT.

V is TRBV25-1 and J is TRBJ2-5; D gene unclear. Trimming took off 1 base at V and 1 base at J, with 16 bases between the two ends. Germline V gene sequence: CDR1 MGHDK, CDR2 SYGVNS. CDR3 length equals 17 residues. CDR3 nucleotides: TGTGCCAGCAGTGAATTCGAGGCCATCGATCTCCAAGAGACCCAGTACTTC. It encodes CASSEFEAIDLQETQYF.

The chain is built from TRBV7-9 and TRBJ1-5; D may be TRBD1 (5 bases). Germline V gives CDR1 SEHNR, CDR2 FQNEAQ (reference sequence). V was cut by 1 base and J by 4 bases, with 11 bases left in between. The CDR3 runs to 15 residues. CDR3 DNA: TGTGCCAGCAGCTTAGACAGGAGTCCTAATCAGCCCCAGCATTTT. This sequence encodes CASSLDRSPNQPQHF.

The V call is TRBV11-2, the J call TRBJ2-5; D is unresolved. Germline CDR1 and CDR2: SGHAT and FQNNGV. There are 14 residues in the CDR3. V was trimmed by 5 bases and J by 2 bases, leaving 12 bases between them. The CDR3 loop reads CASSVRRAQETQYF. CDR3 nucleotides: TGTGCCAGCAGCGTTCGTAGGGCACAAGAGACCCAGTACTTC.

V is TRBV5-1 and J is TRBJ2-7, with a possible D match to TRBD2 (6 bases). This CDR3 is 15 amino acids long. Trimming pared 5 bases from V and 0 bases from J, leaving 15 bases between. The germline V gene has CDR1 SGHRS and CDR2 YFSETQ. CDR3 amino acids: CASRKTGVSSYEQYF. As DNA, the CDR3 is TGCGCCAGCAGAAAAACGGGAGTGAGCTCCTACGAGCAGTACTTC.

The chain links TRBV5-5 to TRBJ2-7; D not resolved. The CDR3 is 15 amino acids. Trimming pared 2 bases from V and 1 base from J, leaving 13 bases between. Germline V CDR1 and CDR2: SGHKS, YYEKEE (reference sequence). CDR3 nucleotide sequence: TGTGCCAGCAGCTTCGCCCCCCCGCCTTCCTACGAGCAGTACTTC. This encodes CASSFAPPPSYEQYF.